The 10 T cell receptor beta chains in this list originate from one sample, sequenced in a study of blood T cell repertoires in COVID-19. Generated by immunoSEQ multiplex PCR, the TCRdb table keeps only in-frame clones and is missing some. This table holds roughly 150,000 clones, approximately 90% found once. The sample was peripheral blood. The receptors were sampled from a human donor in a cohort sampled during active COVID-19.

This clone was recorded only once. V gene TRBV13 combines with J gene TRBJ2-7; 13 bases fit TRBD2. CDR1 is PRHDT and CDR2 is FYEKMQ in the germline V gene (reference sequence). V lost 7 bases to trimming and J lost 2 bases; unmatched junction nucleotides: 11. This CDR3 is 17 amino acids long. CDR3: CASTPGTSGARAYEQYF. CDR3 DNA: TGTGCCAGCACTCCGGGGACTAGCGGGGCCAGGGCCTACGAGCAGTACTTC.

The genes are TRBV12-5 and TRBJ1-1; a possible D gene is TRBD1 (5 bases). Germline CDR1 LGHNT, CDR2 FRNRAP. V lost 5 bases and J lost 2, with 12 bases in between. The CDR3 sequence is 14 residues long. The CDR3 sequence: CASGPPTDNTEAFF. CDR3 DNA: TGTGCTAGTGGTCCCCCGACAGACAACACTGAAGCTTTCTTT.

V and J are TRBV11-2 and TRBJ2-1; 7 nucleotides line up with TRBD2. J was trimmed by 6 bases and V by 3 bases; bases with no gene match: 8. The CDR3 length is 15 residues. Germline lookup yields CDR1 SGHAT and CDR2 FQNNGV. The CDR3 protein is CASSFERGAVNEQFF. The CDR3 nucleotides read TGTGCCAGCAGCTTCGAGCGGGGAGCCGTCAATGAGCAGTTCTTC.

This sequence joins TRBV5-1 and TRBJ2-5; TRBD1 aligns across 8 bases. Germline assignment: CDR1 SGHRS and CDR2 YFSETQ. After removal of 8 bases from V and 2 bases from J, the junction contained 11 bases not matched to a gene. The CDR3 contains 15 residues. CDR3 in amino acids: CASYVQGARQETQYF. The CDR3 DNA is TGCGCCAGTTACGTCCAGGGGGCGAGGCAAGAGACCCAGTACTTC.

This clone was found once. The rearrangement links TRBV19 to TRBJ2-3; 7 bases match TRBD1. The CDR3 totals 16 residues. The germline CDR1 and CDR2 sequences are LNHDA and SQIVND (reference sequence). The junction had 11 bases not matched to a gene; V was cut back by 4 bases and J by 4 bases. The CDR3 loop reads CASSRSTGSDADTQYF. CDR3 DNA sequence: TGTGCCAGTAGTAGATCGACAGGGAGTGACGCAGATACGCAGTATTTT.

The rearrangement links TRBV18 to TRBJ1-4; D is unclear. The germline V and J ends were trimmed by 5 bases and 4 bases, with 17 bases remaining between them. The CDR3 is 16 residues long. Germline assignment: CDR1 KGHSH and CDR2 LQKENI. The CDR3 sequence is CASSTAENLFNEKLFF. The DNA of the CDR3 is TGTGCCAGCTCAACGGCGGAGAACCTATTTAATGAAAAACTGTTTTTT.

The chain recombines TRBV19 with TRBJ1-1; D may be TRBD1 (5 bases). Germline CDR1 reads LNHDA; CDR2 reads SQIVND (reference sequence). Trimming shortened V by 6 bases and J by 5 bases, and 13 bases separated the two germline ends. This CDR3 has 13 residues. In DNA, the CDR3 is TGTGCCAGTAGGCCTAAGGGGTGGACTGAAGCTTTCTTT. Translating gives CASRPKGWTEAFF.

CDR3 nucleotides: TGTGCCAGCAGCGTAGCTGGACAGTTAGGAGGCTACACCTTC. Translation: CASSVAGQLGGYTF. The V gene is TRBV9, the J gene TRBJ1-2, with D tentatively TRBD1 (6 bases). Germline V lookup: CDR1 SGDLS, CDR2 YYNGEE. The V gene lost 0 bases and the J gene lost 8 bases, with 14 bases spanning the gap. This CDR3 spans 14 amino acids.

This clone has only one observation. The gene calls are TRBV28 and TRBJ2-7, with 7 bases fitting TRBD1. This CDR3 has 16 residues. Germline V gene lookup returns CDR1 MDHEN and CDR2 SYDVKM. V lost 5 bases, J lost 0 bases, and 10 bases stayed unmatched. The CDR3 coding sequence is TGTGCCAGCAGTGCCGTACAGGGGCCGAGCTCCTACGAGCAGTACTTC. Its protein is CASSAVQGPSSYEQYF.

This clone was recorded only once. The V call is TRBV3-1 (or the pseudogene TRBV3-2), the J call TRBJ2-5; 10 bases fit TRBD2. V lost 4 bases to trimming and J lost 1 base; unmatched junction nucleotides: 6. The CDR3 is 16 amino acids. The germline gives CDR1 LGHDT, CDR2 YNNKEL (reference sequence). The CDR3 is CASSPPQRGGQETQYF. CDR3 nucleotide sequence: TGTGCCAGCAGCCCTCCCCAGCGGGGGGGCCAAGAGACCCAGTACTTC.